This TCR beta chain was obtained from a study of blood T cell repertoires in COVID-19. Seattle patient enrollment occurred during active infection, with longitudinal follow-up thereafter. Deletions cut 5 bases from V and 2 bases from J, with 7 bases between. There are 13 residues in the CDR3. Clones were read by immunoSEQ multiplex PCR, and TCRdb kept only the in-frame ones, dropping some. This table has about 200,000 clones, more than 75% appearing once. The source of this sequence is an elderly woman with COVID-19, enrolled during active disease. The material sequenced was peripheral blood. The chain has TRBV12-3 or TRBV12-4 and TRBJ1-3; D call uncertain. The CDR3 here is CASSLDTGNTIYF. For the CDR3, the DNA is TGTGCCAGCAGTCTAGACACTGGAAACACCATATATTTT.